One TCR beta chain is described in this entry. V lost 5 bases and J lost 1; bases outside the gene matches: 5. Germline V gene sequence: CDR1 SGHRS, CDR2 YFSETQ. CDR3 size: 16 residues. The data derive from a study of blood T cell repertoires in COVID-19. Repertoires were generated with immunoSEQ multiplex PCR, while TCRdb's copy carries only in-frame clones and drops some. The sample shows under 300,000 clones, approximately 83% of them seen only once. The chain links TRBV5-1 to TRBJ2-5; 13 bases match TRBD2. The clonotype originates from a human donor in a cohort sampled during active COVID-19. The sequencing sample was made of peripheral blood. CDR3 nucleotides: TGCGCCAGCAGGAGAGGACTAGCGGGGGCCCAAGAGACCCAGTACTTC. This gives the protein CASRRGLAGAQETQYF.